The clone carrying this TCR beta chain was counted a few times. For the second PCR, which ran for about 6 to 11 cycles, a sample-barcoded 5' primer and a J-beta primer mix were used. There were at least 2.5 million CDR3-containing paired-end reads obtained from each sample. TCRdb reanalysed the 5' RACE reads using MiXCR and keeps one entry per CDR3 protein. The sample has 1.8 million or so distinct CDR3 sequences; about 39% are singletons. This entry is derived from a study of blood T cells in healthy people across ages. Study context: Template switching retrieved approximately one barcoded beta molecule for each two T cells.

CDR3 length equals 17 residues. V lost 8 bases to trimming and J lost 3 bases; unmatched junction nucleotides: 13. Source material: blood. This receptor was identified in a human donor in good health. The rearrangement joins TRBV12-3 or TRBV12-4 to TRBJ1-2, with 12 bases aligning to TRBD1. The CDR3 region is CASLGHGTGGLDYGYTF. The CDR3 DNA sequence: TGTGCCAGCCTTGGACACGGGACAGGGGGCCTGGACTATGGCTACACCTTC.